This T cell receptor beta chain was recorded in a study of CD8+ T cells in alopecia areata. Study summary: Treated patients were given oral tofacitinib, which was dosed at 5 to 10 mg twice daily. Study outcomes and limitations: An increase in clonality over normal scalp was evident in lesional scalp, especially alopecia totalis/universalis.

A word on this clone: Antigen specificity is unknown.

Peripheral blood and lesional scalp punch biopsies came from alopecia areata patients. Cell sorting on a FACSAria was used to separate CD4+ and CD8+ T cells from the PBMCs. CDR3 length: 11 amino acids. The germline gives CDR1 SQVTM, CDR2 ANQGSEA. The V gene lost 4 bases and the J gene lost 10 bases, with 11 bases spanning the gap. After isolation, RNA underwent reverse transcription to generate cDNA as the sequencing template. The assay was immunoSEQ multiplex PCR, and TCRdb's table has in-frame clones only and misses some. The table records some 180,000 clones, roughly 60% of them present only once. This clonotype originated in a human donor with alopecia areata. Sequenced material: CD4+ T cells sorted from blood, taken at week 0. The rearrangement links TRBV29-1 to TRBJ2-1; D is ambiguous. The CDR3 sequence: CSVGHGEEQFF. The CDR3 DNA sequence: TGCAGCGTTGGTCACGGCGAGGAGCAGTTCTTC.